This passage covers 29 T cell receptor beta chains from one sample sequenced in a study of blood T cell repertoires in COVID-19. The protocol was immunoSEQ multiplex PCR, while the TCRdb copy is restricted to in-frame clones and leaves out a portion. Of around 270,000 clones listed, 84% are singletons. Sequencing was done on a sample of peripheral blood. The source is a middle-aged woman who had recovered from COVID-19.

This sequence joins TRBV2 and TRBJ1-4, with a possible D match to TRBD1 (6 bases). This CDR3 has 12 residues. The germline V gene has CDR1 SNHLY and CDR2 FYNNEI. V dropped 5 bases and J dropped 7 bases, with 8 bases sitting between them. The CDR3 DNA reads as TGTGCCAGCAGTATGGACAGTGAAAAACTGTTTTTT. Residues: CASSMDSEKLFF.

The table lists this clone with a count of one. This rearrangement joins TRBV5-1 to TRBJ2-1; maybe TRBD1 (6 bases). V lost 1 base and J 0 bases, leaving 11 bases between the germline ends. Germline assignment: CDR1 SGHRS and CDR2 YFSETQ. This CDR3 region has 16 residues. CDR3 sequence reads: CASSLSPGVSYNEQFF. The CDR3 coding sequence is TGCGCCAGCAGCTTGTCCCCAGGGGTCTCCTACAATGAGCAGTTCTTC.

This clone is a singleton in its sample. The rearrangement uses TRBV28 and TRBJ2-7, with TRBD1 as a possible D gene (6 bases). Trimming removed 2 bases at V and 4 bases at J, with 12 bases between. The CDR3 has 14 residues. Germline CDR1 MDHEN, CDR2 SYDVKM. CDR3 DNA: TGTGCCAGCAGTTTACTCGGCAGGGGATACGAGCAGTACTTC. Amino acid sequence: CASSLLGRGYEQYF.

The chain has TRBV6-6 and TRBJ1-1; D ambiguous. The V gene's germline CDR1 is MNHNY and CDR2 SVGAGI (reference sequence). With 8 bases removed from V and 2 bases from J, the gap between germline ends came to 12 bases. This CDR3 spans 13 amino acids. CDR3 sequence: CASRLARNTEAFF. The DNA for the CDR3 is TGTGCCAGCCGATTGGCTCGTAACACTGAAGCTTTCTTT.

This sequence joins TRBV11-2 and TRBJ2-7, with 9 bases aligning to TRBD1. CDR3 size: 17 residues. Germline V gene data show CDR1 as SGHAT and CDR2 as FQNNGV. J gave up 7 bases and V 5 bases, and 18 bases lay outside the gene matches. The CDR3 DNA is TGTGCCAGCAGCACGCACACTGGGGACAGGGTCTCGAAAGAGCAGTACTTC. This translates into CASSTHTGDRVSKEQYF.

The V call is TRBV28, the J call TRBJ2-5, with 8 bases fitting TRBD2. J lost 7 bases, V lost 1 base, and 14 bases had no gene match. The CDR3 length is 17 residues. Germline CDR1 reads MDHEN; CDR2 reads SYDVKM. CDR3 region: CASSLLAGPPGGRTQYF. DNA of the CDR3: TGTGCCAGCAGTTTATTGGCGGGACCCCCGGGGGGGCGGACCCAGTACTTC.

In this sample, this clone turned up once. The chain joins TRBV30 to TRBJ1-2; 9 bases are shared with TRBD1. CDR1 is GTSNPN and CDR2 is SVGIG in the germline V gene (reference sequence). The V and J ends lost 4 bases and 4 bases, in that order; junction bases with no gene match: 7. CDR3 length: 14 residues. The CDR3 bases are TGTGCCTGGACCAGGGACAGGGTTGTCTATGGCTACACCTTC. Encoded protein: CAWTRDRVVYGYTF. The whole variable domain, filled in from reference TRBV30 and TRBJ1-2, reads SQTIHQWPATLVQPVGSPLSLECTVEGTSNPNLYWYRQAAGRGLQLLFYSVGIGQISSEVPQNLSASRPQDRQFILSSKKLLLSDSGFYLCAWTRDRVVYGYTFGSGTRLTVV.

This CDR3 reads CASSVAANTGELFF. CDR3 bases: TGTGCCAGCAGTGTAGCCGCGAACACCGGGGAGCTGTTTTTT. The V call is TRBV2, the J call TRBJ2-2; D is undetermined. This CDR3 region has 14 residues. V was pared by 4 bases and J by 0 bases, with 6 bases between. Germline CDR1 and CDR2: SNHLY and FYNNEI.

The chain employs TRBV7-9 and TRBJ2-7, with D tentatively TRBD2 (6 bases). From germline, CDR1 is SEHNR and CDR2 FQNEAQ (reference sequence). CDR3 length: 12 residues. V lost 3 bases and J 6 bases, leaving 9 bases between the germline ends. DNA for the CDR3: TGTGCCAGCAGCTTCCTAGCGAGCGAGCAGTACTTC. It specifies CASSFLASEQYF.

The V gene is TRBV9, the J gene TRBJ2-2; 8 bases align to TRBD2. The germline V gene encodes CDR1 SGDLS and CDR2 YYNGEE. Unmatched junction bases numbered 5, after V lost 4 bases and J lost 0 bases. The CDR3 contains 16 residues. CDR3 sequence (DNA): TGTGCCAGCAGCACGCGGGGGGACGCGAACACCGGGGAGCTGTTTTTT. This gives the protein CASSTRGDANTGELFF. Supplemented by reference TRBV9 and TRBJ2-2, the full variable domain reads DSGVTQTPKHLITATGQRVTLRCSPRSGDLSVYWYQQSLDQGLQFLIQYYNGEERAKGNILERFSAQQFPDLHSELNLSSLELGDSALYFCASSTRGDANTGELFFGEGSRLTVL.

This clone was picked up one time. V gene TRBV5-1 combines with J gene TRBJ1-6; 7 nucleotides match TRBD1. Germline CDR1 reads SGHRS; CDR2 reads YFSETQ. V dropped 5 bases and J dropped 0; count of bases not matched to a gene: 5. CDR3 length: 16 amino acids. The CDR3 sequence: CASSTRGSSYNSPLHF. CDR3 coding DNA: TGCGCCAGCAGTACCAGGGGGAGCTCCTATAATTCACCCCTCCACTTT.

The gene calls are TRBV6-1 and TRBJ2-5, with 8 bases that match TRBD2. Germline lookup yields CDR1 MNHNS and CDR2 SASEGT. The CDR3 contains 17 residues. V shed 3 bases, J shed 1 base, and the junction held 10 bases outside the gene matches. CDR3 nucleotide sequence: TGTGCCAGCAGTGAGGGGGGGCTAGCGGGCGGCCAAGAGACCCAGTACTTC. It translates to CASSEGGLAGGQETQYF.

The V call is TRBV6-6, the J call TRBJ1-2; D ambiguous. V was pared by 5 bases and J by 5 bases, with 12 bases between. Germline V gene data show CDR1 as MNHNY and CDR2 as SVGAGI (reference sequence). This CDR3 spans 13 amino acids. The CDR3 is CASSHMGVYGYTF. The CDR3 bases are TGTGCCAGCAGTCATATGGGCGTTTATGGCTACACCTTC.

V usage is TRBV6-5 and J usage is TRBJ1-2; 7 bases line up with TRBD1. Germline CDR1 and CDR2: MNHEY and SVGAGI. The V and J ends lost 6 bases and 8 bases, in that order; junction bases with no gene match: 9. CDR3 size: 13 residues. The CDR3 region has the DNA TGTGCCAGCAGCCGCGACAGGGCTGGAGGCTACACCTTC. As protein: CASSRDRAGGYTF.

The V gene is TRBV28, the J gene TRBJ2-1; 8 positions match TRBD2. This CDR3 comprises 16 residues. V trimming: 4 bases; J trimming: 5 bases; junction bases outside the gene matches: 10. Germline-derived CDR1 and CDR2 are MDHEN and SYDVKM. CDR3 bases: TGTGCCAGCAGTTCTCCTTCGGGGGGGCAGAACAATGAGCAGTTCTTC. Translation: CASSSPSGGQNNEQFF.

The chain uses TRBV6-6 and TRBJ1-6; the match to TRBD1 covers 9 bases. Trimming at V came to 4 bases and at J to 9 bases, leaving 7 bases not matched to a gene. The CDR3 has 15 amino acids. Germline V lookup: CDR1 MNHNY, CDR2 SVGAGI (reference sequence). The CDR3 region has the DNA TGTGCCAGCAGTTCCCAGGGACAGGGAAGTTCACCCCTCCACTTT. This encodes CASSSQGQGSSPLHF.

The chain has TRBV11-2 and TRBJ2-3; 11 bases fit TRBD2. V gave up 3 bases and J gave up 0 bases; unmatched junction bases: 5. The germline CDR1 and CDR2 sequences are SGHAT and FQNNGV. This CDR3 comprises 17 residues. CDR3 region: CASSFRTSGLSTDTQYF. DNA for the CDR3: TGTGCCAGCAGCTTCCGGACTAGCGGGTTGAGCACAGATACGCAGTATTTT.

This chain uses TRBV9 with TRBJ2-1; 8 nucleotides align to TRBD2. CDR1 is SGDLS, CDR2 YYNGEE, per germline. V lost 4 bases to trimming and J lost 6 bases; unmatched junction nucleotides: 9. The CDR3 is made up of 15 amino acids. The CDR3 reads CASSKSSGVGNEQFF. In DNA, the CDR3 is TGTGCCAGCAGCAAAAGTAGCGGGGTGGGCAATGAGCAGTTCTTC.

The chain uses TRBV28 and TRBJ2-3, with 8 bases that match TRBD2. J lost 6 bases, V lost 5 bases, and 7 bases had no gene match. Germline CDR1 is MDHEN and CDR2 is SYDVKM. This CDR3 contains 14 residues. The CDR3 loop is CASSPRGVLDTQYF. The CDR3 DNA follows: TGTGCCAGCAGTCCGCGGGGGGTTCTGGATACGCAGTATTTT.

This chain joins TRBV11-3 and TRBJ2-7, with D possibly matching TRBD2 (5 bases). Trimming left V 0 bases short and J 4 bases short, with 16 bases between. The germline gives CDR1 SGHNT, CDR2 YENEEA. The CDR3 has 16 residues. This chain's CDR3 is CASSLDPGTTSYEQYF. In DNA, the CDR3 is TGTGCCAGCAGCTTAGATCCTGGAACTACTAGTTACGAGCAGTACTTC.

The rearrangement uses TRBV28 and TRBJ1-4; 8 nucleotides agree with TRBD1. CDR1 and CDR2 from the germline V gene are MDHEN and SYDVKM. V dropped 5 bases and J dropped 1; count of bases not matched to a gene: 0. The CDR3 consists of 14 residues. The chain's CDR3 is CASSTGGTNEKLFF. The CDR3 coding sequence is TGTGCCAGCAGTACAGGGGGAACTAATGAAAAACTGTTTTTT.

V is TRBV2 and J is TRBJ2-5, with 7 bases identical to TRBD2. Looked up from germline, CDR1 is SNHLY and CDR2 is FYNNEI. The V and J ends lost 7 bases and 1 base, in that order; junction bases with no gene match: 3. This CDR3 has 13 amino acids. The chain's CDR3 is CASIGGSQETQYF. The CDR3 DNA sequence: TGTGCCAGCATCGGCGGGAGCCAAGAGACCCAGTACTTC.

In DNA form, the CDR3 reads TGTGCCAGCAGCCCCAGAGGGTTTCGGAACACTGAAGCTTTCTTT. Its protein product is CASSPRGFRNTEAFF. This chain uses TRBV11-2 with TRBJ1-1; D remains ambiguous. V lost 5 bases to trimming and J lost 1 base, with 14 bases between them. This CDR3 contains 15 residues. Per the germline V gene, CDR1 is SGHAT and CDR2 is FQNNGV.

The DNA of the CDR3 is TGTGCCATCACCCCCCGGGGGGACACTGAAGCTTTCTTT. Translating it yields CAITPRGDTEAFF. V is TRBV10-3 and J is TRBJ1-1; TRBD1 is a possible D gene (5 bases). CDR3 length equals 13 residues. V was clipped by 7 bases and J by 3 bases, with 12 bases between them. The germline gives CDR1 ENHRY, CDR2 SYGVKD.

J is TRBJ2-7 and V is TRBV2; TRBD1 might be the D (5 bases). The CDR3 has 14 amino acids. Trimming left V 2 bases short and J 0 bases short, with 8 bases between. The germline CDR1 and CDR2 sequences are SNHLY and FYNNEI. The CDR3 nucleotides are TGTGCCAGCAGTGAATGGACATTCTCCTACGAGCAGTACTTC. This gives the protein CASSEWTFSYEQYF.

This chain joins TRBV30 and TRBJ1-4; TRBD1 is a possible D gene (5 bases). Germline V lookup: CDR1 GTSNPN, CDR2 SVGIG (reference sequence). This CDR3 is 12 amino acids long. The V and J ends lost 1 base and 7 bases respectively, with 7 bases between them. CDR3 coding DNA: TGTGCCTGGAGTGGCACAGGTGAAAAACTGTTTTTT. Translated, it gives CAWSGTGEKLFF. The full variable domain, in which reference TRBV30 and TRBJ1-4 provide the parts outside the CDR3, is SQTIHQWPATLVQPVGSPLSLECTVEGTSNPNLYWYRQAAGRGLQLLFYSVGIGQISSEVPQNLSASRPQDRQFILSSKKLLLSDSGFYLCAWSGTGEKLFFGSGTQLSVL.

The V call is TRBV5-1, the J call TRBJ2-7; 8 bases line up with TRBD1. The CDR3 covers 14 residues. CDR1 and CDR2 (germline): SGHRS, YFSETQ. Losses at the gene ends were 0 bases for V and 6 bases for J; bases not matched to a gene: 5. This chain's CDR3 is CASSLVSGGAEQYF. The CDR3 region has the DNA TGCGCCAGCAGCTTGGTGTCAGGGGGCGCCGAGCAGTACTTC.

The chain recombines TRBV19 with TRBJ1-5; 12 bases match TRBD1. The germline V gene has CDR1 LNHDA and CDR2 SQIVND (reference sequence). Germline trimming cut 7 bases from V and 6 bases from J; bases unmatched to any gene: 4. The CDR3 has 14 amino acids. The CDR3 DNA reads TGTGCCAGTACCCGGGACAGGGGGCCTCAGCCCCAGCATTTT. It encodes CASTRDRGPQPQHF.

The chain is built from TRBV5-1 and TRBJ1-1; TRBD1 matches at 7 bases. V trimming: 2 bases; J trimming: 1 base; junction bases outside the gene matches: 5. This CDR3 contains 15 residues. The germline CDR1 and CDR2 sequences are SGHRS and YFSETQ. CDR3: CASSLTGAANTEAFF. CDR3 DNA: TGCGCCAGCAGCTTAACAGGGGCGGCGAACACTGAAGCTTTCTTT.